These T cell receptor beta chains were read from a single sample in a study of OX40 agonist ivuxolimab in advanced cancers. Assay: immunoSEQ multiplex PCR; the TCRdb copy retains only in-frame clones and omits some. The repertoire has about 87,000 clones, approximately 87% of them found once; the top ten carry around 0.88%. Sample: CD4+ or CD8+ T cells sorted from blood, taken in a trial of the OX40 agonist ivuxolimab. These receptors all stem from an adult with an advanced solid tumor such as melanoma, head and neck, liver or kidney cancer. Each CDR3 is given without its conserved first and last residue. Fields, in order: J gene, V gene, CDR3 protein.

TRBJ1-2	TRBV7-2	ASSWDRNYGYT
TRBJ2-1	TRBV7-3	ASSFGPGTEQF
TRBJ2-7	TRBV7-2	ASSPQSARDEQY
TRBJ1-1	TRBV6-1	ASSWGPGGTEAF
TRBJ2-7	TRBV2	ASSAADRGPREQY
TRBJ2-7	TRBV18	ASSPLRTSGASVAEQY
TRBJ2-1	TRBV25-1	ASSEWGSAGTNNEQF
TRBJ1-5	TRBV5-5	ASSSQGGQQPQH
TRBJ2-2	TRBV5-1	ASSLGKGPGTVLYTGELF
TRBJ2-3	TRBV6-5	ASSFRRGASTDTQY
TRBJ1-1	TRBV6-4	ASRDTSWGTEAF
TRBJ1-1	TRBV7-9	ASSLQLEAF
TRBJ2-7	TRBV6-1	ASSEAQQGEY
TRBJ2-1	TRBV5-4	ASSTTATSYNEQF
TRBJ1-1	TRBV29-1	SVADRGQGMTEAF
TRBJ1-2	TRBV11-2	ASSLDQQRGYT
TRBJ2-2	TRBV29-1	SVEVAGELF
TRBJ1-1	TRBV2	ASSDPRRVNAEAF
TRBJ2-2	TRBV2	ASSAGRGPGELF
TRBJ2-5	TRBV2	ASSESASGGQTQY
TRBJ1-2	TRBV11-1	ASSLDSNYGYT
TRBJ2-1	TRBV20-1	SALREDEQF
TRBJ1-5	TRBV18	ASSITTGQPQH
TRBJ1-4	TRBV25-1	ASSESVGGGEKLF
TRBJ2-7	TRBV29-1	SSKGESYEQY
TRBJ1-6	TRBV7-3	ASSLTLYNSPLH
TRBJ2-2	TRBV4-3	ASSQVQLTSWTVNTGELF
TRBJ1-1	TRBV29-1	SVEDQAGTGLNTEAF
TRBJ2-3	TRBV18	ASSPRSSGPTDTQY
TRBJ2-3	TRBV5-6	ASSLTGVSTDTQY
TRBJ2-1	TRBV4-1	ASSHGREYNEQF
TRBJ2-1	TRBV7-3	ASSPPGGRGLEQF
TRBJ1-1	TRBV6-5	ASSSPGPGEAF
TRBJ1-2	TRBV18	ASSPGQGIYGYT
TRBJ1-4	TRBV18	ASSRGQSPATNEKLF
TRBJ2-3	TRBV4-3	ASSQEGQAPDTQY
TRBJ1-3	TRBV5-4	ASSLPGGSGNTIY
TRBJ1-2	TRBV27	ASGTRAYGYT
TRBJ1-1	TRBV9	ASRGTGNTEAF
TRBJ1-2	TRBV7-2	ASSVRQGALGGYT
TRBJ1-3	TRBV30	AWSRGPGNTIY
TRBJ2-7	TRBV7-2	ASSLGLGPGGGEQY
TRBJ1-2	TRBV29-1	SVEDGLDRTLYGYT
TRBJ2-7	TRBV25-1	ASSEQATGGYEQY
TRBJ2-1	TRBV10-3	AIRPRGGENNEQF
TRBJ1-4	TRBV10-3	AGQGGLNEKLF
TRBJ2-5	TRBV5-1	ASSLLAWRQETQY
TRBJ1-2	TRBV5-6	ASSEQDRYGYT
TRBJ1-1	TRBV25-1	ASSSHGPGGDTEAF